The clone carrying this T cell receptor beta chain has just one count. Its antigen is not known. CDR1 is GTSNPN and CDR2 is SVGIG in the germline V gene (reference sequence). The junction had 14 bases not matched to a gene; V was cut back by 5 bases and J by 8 bases. The CDR3 has 15 residues. The entry originates in a study of T cells in localized non-small cell lung cancer. Libraries were prepared by immunoSEQ multiplex PCR; TCRdb keeps only in-frame clonotypes and omits some of them. The data show about 54,000 clones, with over 80% seen just once and about 20% held by the top ten. The study's findings and limits: In the blood, greater T cell density corresponded to longer overall survival. Only one tumor region went through sequencing, so heterogeneity may still be there. Within adjacent lung there appeared a median approximately 62 of the top 100 tumor clones.

The gene calls are TRBV30 and TRBJ1-2, with 10 nucleotides matching TRBD1. The source material was peripheral blood, sampled before any cancer treatment. The source is a female donor older than 55 with stage II squamous cell lung carcinoma. The CDR3 loop is CAWGRDRGYWGGYTF. The CDR3 DNA reads TGTGCCTGGGGCCGGGACAGGGGCTATTGGGGCGGCTACACCTTC.